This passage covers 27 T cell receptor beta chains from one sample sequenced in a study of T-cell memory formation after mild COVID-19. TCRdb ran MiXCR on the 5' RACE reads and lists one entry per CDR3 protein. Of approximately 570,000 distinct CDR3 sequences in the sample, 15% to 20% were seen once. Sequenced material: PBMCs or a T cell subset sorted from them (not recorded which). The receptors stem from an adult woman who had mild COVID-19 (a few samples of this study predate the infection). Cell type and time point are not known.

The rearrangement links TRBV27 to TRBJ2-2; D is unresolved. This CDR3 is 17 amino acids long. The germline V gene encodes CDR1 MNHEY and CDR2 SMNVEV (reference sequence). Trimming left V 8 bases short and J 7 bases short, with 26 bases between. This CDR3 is CASRAILPGSRNGELFF. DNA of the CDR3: TGTGCCAGCCGAGCTATTCTACCCGGGTCTCGGAACGGGGAGCTGTTTTTT.

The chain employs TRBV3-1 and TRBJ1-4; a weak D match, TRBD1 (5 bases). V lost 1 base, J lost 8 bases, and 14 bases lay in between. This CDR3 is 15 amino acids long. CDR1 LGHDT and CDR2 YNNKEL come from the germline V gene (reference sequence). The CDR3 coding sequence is TGTGCCAGCAGCCAAGGGGGACCGGTACGGGAAAAACTGTTTTTT. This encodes CASSQGGPVREKLFF.

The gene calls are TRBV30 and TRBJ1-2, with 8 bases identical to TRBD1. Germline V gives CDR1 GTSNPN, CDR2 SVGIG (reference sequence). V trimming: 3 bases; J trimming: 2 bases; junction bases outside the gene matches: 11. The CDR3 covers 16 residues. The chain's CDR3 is CAWSRPYRDRNYGYTF. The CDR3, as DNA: TGTGCCTGGAGCCGACCATACCGGGACAGGAACTATGGCTACACCTTC.

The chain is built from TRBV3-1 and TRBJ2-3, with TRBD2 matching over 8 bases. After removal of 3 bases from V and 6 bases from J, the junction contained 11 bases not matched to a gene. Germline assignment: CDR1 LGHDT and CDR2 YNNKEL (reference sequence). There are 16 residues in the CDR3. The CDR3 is CASSHYRGGPGDTQYF. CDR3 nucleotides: TGTGCCAGCAGCCATTACCGCGGGGGGCCCGGTGATACGCAGTATTTT.

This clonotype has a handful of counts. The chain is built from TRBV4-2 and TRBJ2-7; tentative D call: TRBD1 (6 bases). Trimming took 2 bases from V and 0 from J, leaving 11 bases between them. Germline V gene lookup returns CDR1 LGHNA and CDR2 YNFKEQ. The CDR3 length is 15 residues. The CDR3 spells CASSQNRAASYEQYF. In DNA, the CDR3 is TGTGCCAGCAGCCAAAACAGGGCTGCCTCCTACGAGCAGTACTTC.

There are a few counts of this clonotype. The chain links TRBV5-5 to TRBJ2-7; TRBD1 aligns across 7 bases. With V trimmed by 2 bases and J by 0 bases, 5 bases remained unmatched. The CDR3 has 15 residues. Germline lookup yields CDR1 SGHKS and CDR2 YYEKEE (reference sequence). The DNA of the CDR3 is TGTGCCAGCAGCTTCGTTTGGGACAGCTCCTACGAGCAGTACTTC. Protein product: CASSFVWDSSYEQYF.

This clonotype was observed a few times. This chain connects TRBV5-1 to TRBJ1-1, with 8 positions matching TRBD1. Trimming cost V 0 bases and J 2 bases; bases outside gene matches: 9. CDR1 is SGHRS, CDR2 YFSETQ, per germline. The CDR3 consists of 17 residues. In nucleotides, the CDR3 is TGCGCCAGCAGCTTGGTGGTAATGACAGGGGCAAACACTGAAGCTTTCTTT. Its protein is CASSLVVMTGANTEAFF.

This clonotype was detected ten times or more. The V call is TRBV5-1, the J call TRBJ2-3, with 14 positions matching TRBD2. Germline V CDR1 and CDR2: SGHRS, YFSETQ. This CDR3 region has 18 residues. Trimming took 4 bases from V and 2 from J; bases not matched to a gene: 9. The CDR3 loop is CASSPGTSGGLITDTQYF. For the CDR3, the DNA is TGCGCCAGCAGCCCCGGGACTAGCGGGGGACTTATCACAGATACGCAGTATTTT.

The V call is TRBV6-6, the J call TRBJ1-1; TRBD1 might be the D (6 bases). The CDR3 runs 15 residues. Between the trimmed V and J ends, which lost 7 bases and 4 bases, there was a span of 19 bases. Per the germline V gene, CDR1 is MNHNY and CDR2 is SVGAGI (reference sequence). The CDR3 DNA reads TGTGCCAGCAACCGGGACAACTTTTGGGGCACTGAAGCTTTCTTT. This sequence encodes CASNRDNFWGTEAFF.

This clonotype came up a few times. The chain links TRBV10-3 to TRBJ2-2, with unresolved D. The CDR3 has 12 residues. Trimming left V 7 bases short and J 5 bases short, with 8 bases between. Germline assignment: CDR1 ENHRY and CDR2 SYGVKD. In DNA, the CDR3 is TGTGCCATCACTAAAGGGACCGGGGAGCTGTTTTTT. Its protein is CAITKGTGELFF.

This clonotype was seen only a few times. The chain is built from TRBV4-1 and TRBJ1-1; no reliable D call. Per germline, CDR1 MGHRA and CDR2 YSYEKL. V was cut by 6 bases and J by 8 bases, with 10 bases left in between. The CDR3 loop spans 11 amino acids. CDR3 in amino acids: CASRRREEAFF. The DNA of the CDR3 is TGCGCCAGCAGGAGGCGGGAGGAAGCTTTCTTT.

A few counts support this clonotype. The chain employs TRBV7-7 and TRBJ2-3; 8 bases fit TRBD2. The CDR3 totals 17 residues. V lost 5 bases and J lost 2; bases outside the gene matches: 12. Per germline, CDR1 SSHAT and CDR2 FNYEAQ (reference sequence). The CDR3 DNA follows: TGTGCCAGCAGCCCAGGGTTAATAGCGGGGTTCACAGATACGCAGTATTTT. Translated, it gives CASSPGLIAGFTDTQYF.

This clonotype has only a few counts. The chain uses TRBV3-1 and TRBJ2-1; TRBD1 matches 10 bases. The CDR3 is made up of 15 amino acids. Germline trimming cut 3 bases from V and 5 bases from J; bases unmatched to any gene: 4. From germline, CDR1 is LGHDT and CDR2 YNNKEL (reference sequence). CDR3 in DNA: TGTGCCAGCAGCCAGTGGGGGACAGGGGACAATGAGCAGTTCTTC. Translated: CASSQWGTGDNEQFF.

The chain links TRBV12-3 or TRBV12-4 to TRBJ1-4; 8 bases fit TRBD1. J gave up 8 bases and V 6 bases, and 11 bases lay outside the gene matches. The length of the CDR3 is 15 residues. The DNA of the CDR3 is TGTGCCAGCAGCCAATTAGGGACAGGTCAGGAAAAACTGTTTTTT. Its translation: CASSQLGTGQEKLFF.

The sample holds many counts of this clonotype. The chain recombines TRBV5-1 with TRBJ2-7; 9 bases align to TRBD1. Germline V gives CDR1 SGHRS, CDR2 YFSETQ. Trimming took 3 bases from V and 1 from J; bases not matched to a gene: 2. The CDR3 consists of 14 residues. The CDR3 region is CASSWGQGSYEQYF. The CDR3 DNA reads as TGCGCCAGCAGCTGGGGACAGGGATCCTACGAGCAGTACTTC.

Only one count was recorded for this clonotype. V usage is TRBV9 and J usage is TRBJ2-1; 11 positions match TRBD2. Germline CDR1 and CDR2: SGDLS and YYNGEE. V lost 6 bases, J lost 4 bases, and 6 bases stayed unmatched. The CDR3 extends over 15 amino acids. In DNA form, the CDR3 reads TGTGCCAGCACGCCGACTAGCGGGATTTACAATGAGCAGTTCTTC. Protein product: CASTPTSGIYNEQFF.

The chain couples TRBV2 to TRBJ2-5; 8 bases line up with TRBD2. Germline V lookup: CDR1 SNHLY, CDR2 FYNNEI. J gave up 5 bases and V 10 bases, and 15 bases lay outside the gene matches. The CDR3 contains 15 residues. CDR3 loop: CATLDPSGGAETQYF. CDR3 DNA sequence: TGTGCCACTCTCGACCCCAGCGGGGGAGCGGAGACCCAGTACTTC.

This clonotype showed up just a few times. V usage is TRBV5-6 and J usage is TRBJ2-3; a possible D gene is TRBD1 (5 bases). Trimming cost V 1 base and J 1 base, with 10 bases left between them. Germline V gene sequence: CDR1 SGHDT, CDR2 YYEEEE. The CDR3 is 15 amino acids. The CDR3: CASSLIAGRTDTQYF. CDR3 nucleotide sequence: TGTGCCAGCAGCTTGATAGCAGGGCGCACAGATACGCAGTATTTT.

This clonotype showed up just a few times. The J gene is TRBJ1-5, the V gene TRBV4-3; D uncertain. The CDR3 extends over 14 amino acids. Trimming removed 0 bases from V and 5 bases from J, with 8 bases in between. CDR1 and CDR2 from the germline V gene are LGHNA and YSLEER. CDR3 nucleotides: TGCGCCAGCAGCCAAGATCGGCGGTATCAGCCCCAGCATTTT. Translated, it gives CASSQDRRYQPQHF.

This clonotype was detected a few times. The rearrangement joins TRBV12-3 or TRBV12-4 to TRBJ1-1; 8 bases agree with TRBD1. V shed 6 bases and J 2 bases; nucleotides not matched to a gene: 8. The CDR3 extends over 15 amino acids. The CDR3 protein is CASSRQTGVNTEAFF. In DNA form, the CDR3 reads TGTGCCAGCAGCCGCCAGACAGGGGTTAACACTGAAGCTTTCTTT.

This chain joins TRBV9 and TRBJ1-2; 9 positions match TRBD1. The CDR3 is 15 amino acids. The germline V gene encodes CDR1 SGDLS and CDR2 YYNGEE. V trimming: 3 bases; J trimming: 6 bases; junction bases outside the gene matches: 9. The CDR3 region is CASSAYGQGRNGYTF. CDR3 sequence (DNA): TGTGCCAGCAGCGCTTACGGACAGGGGAGGAATGGCTACACCTTC.

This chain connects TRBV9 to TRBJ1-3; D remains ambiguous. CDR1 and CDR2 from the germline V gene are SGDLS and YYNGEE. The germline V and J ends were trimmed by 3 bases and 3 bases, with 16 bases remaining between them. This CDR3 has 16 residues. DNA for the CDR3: TGTGCCAGCAGCGATCCCGACGGATGGGATGGAAACACCATATATTTT. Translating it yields CASSDPDGWDGNTIYF. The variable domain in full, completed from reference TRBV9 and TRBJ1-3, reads DSGVTQTPKHLITATGQRVTLRCSPRSGDLSVYWYQQSLDQGLQFLIQYYNGEERAKGNILERFSAQQFPDLHSELNLSSLELGDSALYFCASSDPDGWDGNTIYFGEGSWLTVV.

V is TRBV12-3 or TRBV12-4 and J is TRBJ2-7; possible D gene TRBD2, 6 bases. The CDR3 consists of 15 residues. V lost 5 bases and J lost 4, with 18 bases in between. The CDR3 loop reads CASSRDSRAPYEQYF. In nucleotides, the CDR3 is TGTGCCAGCAGTCGGGACTCAAGGGCACCTTACGAGCAGTACTTC.

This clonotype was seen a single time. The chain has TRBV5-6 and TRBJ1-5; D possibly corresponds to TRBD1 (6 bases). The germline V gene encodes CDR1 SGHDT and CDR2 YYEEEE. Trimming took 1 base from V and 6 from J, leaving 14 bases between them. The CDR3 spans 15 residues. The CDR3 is CASSLRQGRGQPQHF. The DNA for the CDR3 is TGTGCCAGCAGCTTGAGGCAGGGGAGAGGTCAGCCCCAGCATTTT.

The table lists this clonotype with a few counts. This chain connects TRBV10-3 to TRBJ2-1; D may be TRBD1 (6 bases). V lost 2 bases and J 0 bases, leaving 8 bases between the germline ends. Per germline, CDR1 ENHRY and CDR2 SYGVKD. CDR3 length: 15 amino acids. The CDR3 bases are TGTGCCATCAGTGAGGGACAGAGCTCCTACAATGAGCAGTTCTTC. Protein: CAISEGQSSYNEQFF.

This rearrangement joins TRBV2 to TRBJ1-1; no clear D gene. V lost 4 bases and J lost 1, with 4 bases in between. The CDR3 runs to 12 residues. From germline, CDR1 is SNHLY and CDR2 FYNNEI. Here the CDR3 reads CASSVQNTEAFF. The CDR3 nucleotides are TGTGCCAGCAGTGTACAGAACACTGAAGCTTTCTTT.

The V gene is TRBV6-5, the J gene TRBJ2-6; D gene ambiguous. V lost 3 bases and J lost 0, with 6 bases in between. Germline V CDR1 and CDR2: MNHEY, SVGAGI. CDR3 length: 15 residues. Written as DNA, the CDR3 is TGTGCCAGCAGTTATTTAACCTCTGGGGCCAACGTCCTGACTTTC. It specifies CASSYLTSGANVLTF.